The 27 T cell receptor beta chains reported below all come from one sample, sequenced in a study of blood T cell repertoires in COVID-19. The repertoire was sequenced with immunoSEQ multiplex PCR; TCRdb's copy has only in-frame clones and lacks some. The repertoire holds approximately 300,000 clones, with 85% as singletons. Material for sequencing was peripheral blood. The source of these receptors is a woman between 50 and 59 years old with active or convalescent COVID-19.

V usage is TRBV2 and J usage is TRBJ1-5; D is possibly TRBD1 (5 bases). Germline CDR1 SNHLY, CDR2 FYNNEI. V was shortened by 2 bases and J by 11 bases, with 16 bases between the two germline ends. The CDR3 is 14 amino acids. The CDR3 sequence is CASSEFQGGWSQHF. The CDR3, as DNA: TGTGCCAGCAGTGAATTCCAGGGTGGGTGGTCCCAGCATTTT. Filled out from reference TRBV2 and TRBJ1-5, the complete variable domain reads EPEVTQTPSHQVTQMGQEVILRCVPISNHLYFYWYRQILGQKVEFLVSFYNNEISEKSEIFDDQFSVERPDGSNFTLKIRSTKLEDSAMYFCASSEFQGGWSQHFGDGTRLSIL.

This clone was counted a few times. The V call is TRBV5-1, the J call TRBJ1-1; 7 bases map to TRBD1. The V and J ends lost 2 bases and 5 bases, in that order; junction bases with no gene match: 12. Germline lookup yields CDR1 SGHRS and CDR2 YFSETQ. The CDR3 covers 16 residues. The CDR3 DNA is TGCGCCAGCAGCTTTGACAGGGTCGGAGTGAGTACTGAAGCTTTCTTT. Its protein is CASSFDRVGVSTEAFF.

This chain joins TRBV19 and TRBJ1-1; weak D call: TRBD1 (6 bases). The V end lost 1 base, the J end lost 3 bases, and 15 bases lay between the germline ends. The V gene's germline CDR1 is LNHDA and CDR2 SQIVND (reference sequence). There are 16 residues in the CDR3. CDR3 coding DNA: TGTGCCAGTAGTATAGTTCGTGGGGGCCGGTACACTGAAGCTTTCTTT. This sequence encodes CASSIVRGGRYTEAFF.

This clone has a handful of counts. The genes are TRBV19 and TRBJ1-1, with a tentative D call TRBD1 (5 bases). Trimming took off 6 bases at V and 8 bases at J, with 22 bases between the two ends. Germline V gene sequence: CDR1 LNHDA, CDR2 SQIVND (reference sequence). The CDR3 extends over 15 amino acids. This CDR3 is CASRISRRREAEAFF. The CDR3 DNA is TGTGCCAGTAGGATTTCGAGACGCAGGGAAGCCGAAGCTTTCTTT.

V gene TRBV9 combines with J gene TRBJ1-2; 7 bases line up with TRBD1. CDR1 SGDLS and CDR2 YYNGEE come from the germline V gene. Unmatched junction bases numbered 10, after V lost 4 bases and J lost 4 bases. The CDR3 runs to 15 residues. In DNA form, the CDR3 reads TGTGCCAGCAGCTCCCCGACAGGGAACGGCTATGGCTACACCTTC. It specifies CASSSPTGNGYGYTF.

V is TRBV2 and J is TRBJ1-3; D gene unclear. V lost 4 bases and J lost 7, with 17 bases in between. This CDR3 has 15 residues. Germline CDR1 SNHLY, CDR2 FYNNEI. CDR3 coding DNA: TGTGCCAGCAGTGCCGACGGATTGCCTAGGAACACCATATATTTT. This gives the protein CASSADGLPRNTIYF. The full variable domain, rest sourced from reference TRBV2 and TRBJ1-3, is EPEVTQTPSHQVTQMGQEVILRCVPISNHLYFYWYRQILGQKVEFLVSFYNNEISEKSEIFDDQFSVERPDGSNFTLKIRSTKLEDSAMYFCASSADGLPRNTIYFGEGSWLTVV.

The chain is built from TRBV18 and TRBJ1-1; tentative D call: TRBD1 (6 bases). CDR1 and CDR2 from the germline V gene are KGHSH and LQKENI. The V end lost 8 bases, the J end lost 7 bases, and 20 bases lay between the germline ends. The CDR3 covers 14 residues. CDR3 amino acids: CASAPTGGADEAFF. For the CDR3, the DNA is TGTGCCAGCGCCCCAACGGGGGGGGCGGATGAAGCTTTCTTT.

The CDR3 protein is CASSRGTGGSNTEAFF. The CDR3 DNA reads TGTGCCAGCAGTAGAGGGACAGGGGGTTCGAACACTGAAGCTTTCTTT. The chain uses TRBV27 and TRBJ1-1, with 11 bases aligning to TRBD1. V gave up 5 bases and J gave up 1 base; unmatched junction bases: 6. The CDR3 extends over 16 amino acids. Germline V gene lookup returns CDR1 MNHEY and CDR2 SMNVEV (reference sequence).

The V call is TRBV6-5, the J call TRBJ2-7; TRBD1 is a possible D gene (5 bases). In germline, CDR1 is MNHEY, CDR2 SVGAGI. The CDR3 sequence is 13 residues long. V was pared by 6 bases and J by 4 bases, with 13 bases between. CDR3: CASRGVGFYEQYF. CDR3 DNA: TGTGCCAGCAGAGGGGTTGGGTTTTACGAGCAGTACTTC.

In its sample, this clone was seen a few times. V and J are TRBV11-1 and TRBJ2-1; D might be TRBD1 (8 bases). Trimming took off 5 bases at V and 3 bases at J, with 17 bases between the two ends. CDR3 size: 16 residues. Looked up from germline, CDR1 is SGHAT and CDR2 is FQDESV (reference sequence). For the CDR3, the DNA is TGTGCCAGCAGCCAAACAGGGGGGGCGAACTACAATGAGCAGTTCTTC. It encodes CASSQTGGANYNEQFF.

The chain joins TRBV27 to TRBJ1-1, with D uncertain. From germline, CDR1 is MNHEY and CDR2 SMNVEV (reference sequence). V lost 4 bases, J lost 0 bases, and 12 bases lay in between. There are 15 residues in the CDR3. The chain's CDR3 is CASSWAGGMNTEAFF. Here the CDR3 DNA reads TGTGCCAGCAGTTGGGCAGGAGGCATGAACACTGAAGCTTTCTTT.

The rearrangement uses TRBV7-8 and TRBJ2-5, with D unresolved. The V end was cut by 1 base, the J end by 2 bases, with 11 bases between. The CDR3 length is 15 residues. Germline lookup yields CDR1 SGHVS and CDR2 FQNEAQ. CDR3 amino acids: CASSLVWPRQETQYF. DNA of the CDR3: TGTGCCAGCAGCTTAGTTTGGCCGAGGCAAGAGACCCAGTACTTC. Full variable domain (missing parts from reference TRBV7-8 and TRBJ2-5): GAGVSQSPRYKVAKRGQDVALRCDPISGHVSLFWYQQALGQGPEFLTYFQNEAQLDKSGLPSDRFFAERPEGSVSTLKIQRTQQEDSAVYLCASSLVWPRQETQYFGPGTRLLVL.

The V call is TRBV6-1, the J call TRBJ2-7, with 9 bases that match TRBD1. The junction had 6 bases not matched to a gene; V was cut back by 4 bases and J by 2 bases. The CDR3 consists of 15 residues. Germline assignment: CDR1 MNHNS and CDR2 SASEGT. The CDR3 region is CASSAPRTGAYEQYF. The CDR3 nucleotides read TGTGCCAGCAGTGCCCCCCGGACAGGGGCCTACGAGCAGTACTTC.

This sequence joins TRBV6-6 and TRBJ2-1, with D possibly matching TRBD1 (6 bases). Trimming cost V 6 bases and J 8 bases, with 17 bases left between them. This CDR3 is 14 amino acids long. Germline V gives CDR1 MNHNY, CDR2 SVGAGI (reference sequence). CDR3 protein: CASSPPGAGDEQFF. CDR3 DNA: TGTGCCAGCAGCCCCCCAGGGGCCGGGGATGAGCAGTTCTTC.

This clone was picked up a small number of times. The rearrangement uses TRBV28 and TRBJ1-2, with TRBD1 as a possible D gene (6 bases). CDR1 is MDHEN, CDR2 SYDVKM, per germline. The CDR3 length is 17 residues. V dropped 5 bases and J dropped 4 bases, with 23 bases sitting between them. CDR3 residues: CASSQPRGRGYSYGYTF. Written as DNA, the CDR3 is TGTGCCAGCAGTCAGCCCCGGGGCAGGGGTTATAGCTATGGCTACACCTTC.

The chain employs TRBV25-1 and TRBJ1-2; the match to TRBD1 covers 7 bases. Unmatched junction bases numbered 2, after V lost 2 bases and J lost 2 bases. CDR3 size: 14 residues. CDR1 MGHDK and CDR2 SYGVNS come from the germline V gene. The CDR3 protein is CASSEGTDNYGYTF. For the CDR3, the DNA is TGTGCCAGCAGTGAAGGGACAGACAACTATGGCTACACCTTC.

The chain is built from TRBV15 and TRBJ1-3; D possibly corresponds to TRBD1 (6 bases). CDR1 and CDR2 (germline): LNHNV, YYDKDF (reference sequence). The CDR3 consists of 17 residues. V lost 0 bases to trimming and J lost 4 bases, with 16 bases between them. CDR3 bases: TGTGCCACCAGCAGAGAAGGGACACCCGTCAGGGGAAACACCATATATTTT. Amino acid sequence: CATSREGTPVRGNTIYF.

The chain recombines TRBV7-3 with TRBJ1-1, with 7 bases identical to TRBD1. The trim removed 6 bases at V and 6 bases at J, leaving 4 bases unmatched. The CDR3 has 12 amino acids. Looked up from germline, CDR1 is SGHTA and CDR2 is FQGTGA. CDR3 sequence (DNA): TGTGCCAGCAGTTTTACAGGGGCTGAAGCTTTCTTT. Translated: CASSFTGAEAFF.

CDR3 loop: CASSSPVGQAVVTEAFF. CDR3 DNA: TGTGCCAGCAGCTCCCCGGTGGGACAGGCAGTTGTCACTGAAGCTTTCTTT. This sequence joins TRBV5-4 and TRBJ1-1; 8 nucleotides agree with TRBD1. Germline CDR1 and CDR2: SGHNT and YYREEE (reference sequence). The CDR3 extends over 17 amino acids. Trimming removed 3 bases from V and 4 bases from J; junction bases left unmatched: 14.

The chain combines TRBV19 with TRBJ2-7, with 7 bases identical to TRBD1. Germline V gives CDR1 LNHDA, CDR2 SQIVND (reference sequence). CDR3 length equals 13 residues. Trimming removed 3 bases from V and 4 bases from J; junction bases left unmatched: 3. CDR3 DNA: TGTGCCAGTAGTATGGGGACAGATTACGAGCAGTACTTC. Translating it yields CASSMGTDYEQYF.

The chain is built from TRBV7-8 and TRBJ2-7; TRBD2 aligns across 7 bases. CDR1 is SGHVS and CDR2 is FQNEAQ in the germline V gene. The CDR3 extends over 16 amino acids. V shed 5 bases and J 5 bases; nucleotides not matched to a gene: 15. The CDR3 bases are TGTGCCAGCAGCCCGTATTGGGGGGGGTTTCAGAACGAGCAGTACTTC. Protein product: CASSPYWGGFQNEQYF.

V and J are TRBV24-1 and TRBJ2-1, with 7 positions matching TRBD2. The CDR3 consists of 14 residues. Trimming removed 5 bases from V and 5 bases from J; junction bases left unmatched: 5. CDR1 is KGHDR, CDR2 SFDVKD, per germline. The CDR3 DNA follows: TGTGCCACCAGTGGCAGCGGGAAAGACAATGAGCAGTTCTTC. This encodes CATSGSGKDNEQFF.

V is TRBV29-1 and J is TRBJ1-5, with TRBD1 matching over 8 bases. The CDR3 totals 13 residues. Germline assignment: CDR1 SQVTM and CDR2 ANQGSEA. J gave up 6 bases and V 7 bases, and 8 bases lay outside the gene matches. The CDR3 DNA follows: TGCAGCGCCCGGACAGGGCGAAGTCAGCCCCAGCATTTT. This codes for CSARTGRSQPQHF. The full variable domain, rest sourced from reference TRBV29-1 and TRBJ1-5, is SAVISQKPSRDICQRGTSLTIQCQVDSQVTMMFWYRQQPGQSLTLIATANQGSEATYESGFVIDKFPISRPNLTFSTLTVSNMSPEDSSIYLCSARTGRSQPQHFGDGTRLSIL.

This chain connects TRBV11-2 to TRBJ2-3; D might be TRBD1 (5 bases). The CDR3 loop spans 15 amino acids. The germline V gene encodes CDR1 SGHAT and CDR2 FQNNGV. The ends were cut back, 1 base at V and 8 bases at J, with 16 bases in the middle. The CDR3 reads CASSLGGAPQGTQYF. DNA of the CDR3: TGTGCCAGCAGCTTAGGGGGCGCCCCCCAAGGTACGCAGTATTTT.

This clone appeared once. The J gene is TRBJ1-2, the V gene TRBV2; tentatively, D is TRBD1 (5 bases). Trimming removed 4 bases at V and 0 bases at J, with 18 bases between. In germline, CDR1 is SNHLY, CDR2 FYNNEI. This CDR3 has 17 amino acids. The CDR3 DNA is TGTGCCAGCAGTGGGGGACTCCTCGTAGGAGCTAACTATGGCTACACCTTC. Encoded protein: CASSGGLLVGANYGYTF.

V and J are TRBV7-9 and TRBJ1-1; D remains ambiguous. With 3 bases removed from V and 4 bases from J, the gap between germline ends came to 9 bases. CDR3 size: 13 residues. Germline V CDR1 and CDR2: SEHNR, FQNEAQ (reference sequence). The CDR3 sequence is CASSFPRITEAFF. The CDR3 nucleotides are TGTGCCAGCAGCTTTCCCAGAATCACTGAAGCTTTCTTT.

The V gene is TRBV12-5, the J gene TRBJ1-5; D call uncertain. Germline V CDR1 and CDR2: LGHNT, FRNRAP. There are 12 residues in the CDR3. With 7 bases removed from V and 3 bases from J, the gap between germline ends came to 7 bases. Here the CDR3 reads CASAQDNQPQHF. The CDR3, as DNA: TGTGCTAGTGCCCAGGACAATCAGCCCCAGCATTTT.